This T cell receptor beta chain was documented in a study of regulatory T cells in long-lasting Graves disease. Assembly of TCR beta libraries relied on iRepertoire HTBI primers together with Arm-PCR of CDR3 regions. In TCRdb, the multiplex PCR reads were re-called with MiXCR into one record per CDR3 protein. The sample shows a few hundred thousand distinct CDR3 sequences, about an eighth of them seen only once. This clonotype was found many times. What it binds is not known. General study results and limits: Possibly, accuracy suffered from the small sample size. Persistent cases favored TRBV28, TRBJ1-2 and TRBJ2-5.

The time point was: newly diagnosed GD, antithyroid drugs for less than 3 months. Preparation of the TCR library used RNA extracted from PBMCs. EDTA tubes collected nine milliliters of peripheral blood. Germline V gene sequence: CDR1 LGHNA, CDR2 YNFKEQ. The CDR3 length is 14 residues. Deletions cut 1 base from V and 8 bases from J, with 12 bases between. These data also formed part of another study, on T cells in Graves' hyperthyroidism and ophthalmopathy. As reported in that work: During a first-round RT-PCR of the TCR CDR3, the HTBI primer set was used.

This sequence joins TRBV4-2 and TRBJ2-1; D is ambiguous. Sample: peripheral blood mononuclear cells (PBMCs), taken at new diagnosis, from a patient treated with antithyroid drugs. The source of this sequence is a woman aged 18-29 years with Graves disease. The CDR3 loop reads CASSQAELRDEQFF. CDR3 bases: TGTGCCAGCAGCCAAGCGGAGTTACGAGATGAGCAGTTCTTC.